The clone carrying this TCR beta chain was counted once. CDR3 length: 14 residues. The ends were cut back, 3 bases at V and 5 bases at J, with 12 bases in the middle. CDR1 and CDR2 (germline): MDHEN, SYDVKM. Sequenced by immunoSEQ multiplex PCR; TCRdb stores in-frame clones only, minus some. The table has tens of thousands of clones, about 89% seen once. This sample is drawn from a study of T cell changes during pregnancy in multiple sclerosis. The chain recombines TRBV28 with TRBJ2-3, with D possibly matching TRBD1 (5 bases). The source material was CD4+ T cells from peripheral blood mononuclear cells, sampled in the third trimester of pregnancy. The receptor was derived from a female donor in good health, enrolled as a control in a pregnancy study. CDR3 DNA sequence: TGTGCCAGCAGTTTGGGCCTCAGGGAAGATACGCAGTATTTT. This codes for CASSLGLREDTQYF.